This T cell receptor beta chain came from a study of control samples from healthy donors and cancer patients. Germline V CDR1 and CDR2: SEHNR, FQNEAQ (reference sequence). V was shortened by 1 base and J by 8 bases, with 11 bases between the two germline ends. The CDR3 runs 14 residues. Generated by immunoSEQ multiplex PCR, the TCRdb table keeps only in-frame clones and is missing some. The table has over 100,000 clones, approximately 92% seen once. The V and J genes are TRBV7-9 and TRBJ1-4; D might be TRBD1 (5 bases). The clonotype was recovered from a middle-aged man in good health. Sequenced material: blood. The CDR3: CASSLGGISEKLFF. The CDR3 nucleotides are TGTGCCAGCAGCTTAGGGGGGATAAGCGAAAAACTGTTTTTT.